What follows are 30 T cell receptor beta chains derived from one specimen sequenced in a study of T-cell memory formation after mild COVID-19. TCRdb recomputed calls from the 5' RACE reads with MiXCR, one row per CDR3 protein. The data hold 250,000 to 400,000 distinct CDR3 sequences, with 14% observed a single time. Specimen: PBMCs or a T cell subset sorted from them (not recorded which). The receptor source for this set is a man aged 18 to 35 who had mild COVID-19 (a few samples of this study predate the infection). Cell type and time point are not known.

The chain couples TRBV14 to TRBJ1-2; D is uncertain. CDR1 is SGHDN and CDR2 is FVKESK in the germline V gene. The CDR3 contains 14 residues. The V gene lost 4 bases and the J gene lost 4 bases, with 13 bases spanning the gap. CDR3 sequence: CASSRLRVSYGYTF. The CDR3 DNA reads TGTGCCAGCAGCCGGCTACGGGTTTCCTATGGCTACACCTTC.

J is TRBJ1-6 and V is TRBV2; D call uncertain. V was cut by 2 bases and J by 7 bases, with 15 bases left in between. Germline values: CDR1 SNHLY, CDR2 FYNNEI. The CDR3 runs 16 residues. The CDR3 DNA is TGTGCCAGCAGTGAAATGCTCCCGGGAATGAATTCACCCCTCCACTTT. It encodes CASSEMLPGMNSPLHF.

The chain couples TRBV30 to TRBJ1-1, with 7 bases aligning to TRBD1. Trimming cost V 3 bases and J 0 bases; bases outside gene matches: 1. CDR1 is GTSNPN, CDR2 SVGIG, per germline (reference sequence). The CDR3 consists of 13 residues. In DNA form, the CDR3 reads TGTGCCTGGAGGGGACAGATGAACACTGAAGCTTTCTTT. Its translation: CAWRGQMNTEAFF.

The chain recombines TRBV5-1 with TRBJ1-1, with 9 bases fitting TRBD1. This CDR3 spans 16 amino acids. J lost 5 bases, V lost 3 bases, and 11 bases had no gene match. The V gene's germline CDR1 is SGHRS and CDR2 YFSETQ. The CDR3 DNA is TGCGCCAGCAGCTCCCAATTGGACAGGGGAAAAACTGAAGCTTTCTTT. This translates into CASSSQLDRGKTEAFF.

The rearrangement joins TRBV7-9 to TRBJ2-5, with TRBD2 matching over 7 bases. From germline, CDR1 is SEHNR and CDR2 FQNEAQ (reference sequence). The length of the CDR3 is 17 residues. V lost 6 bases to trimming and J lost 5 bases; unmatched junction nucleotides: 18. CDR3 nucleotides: TGTGCCAGCAGTAGAGGACTTCTGGGGGGGTATGGGGAGACCCAGTACTTC. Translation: CASSRGLLGGYGETQYF.

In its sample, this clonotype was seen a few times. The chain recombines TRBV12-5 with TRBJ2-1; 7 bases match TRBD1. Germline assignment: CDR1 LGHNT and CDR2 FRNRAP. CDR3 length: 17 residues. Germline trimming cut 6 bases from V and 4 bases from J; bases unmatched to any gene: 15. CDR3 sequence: CASGRLATGESYNEQFF. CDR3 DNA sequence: TGTGCTAGTGGACGCCTCGCAACAGGGGAATCATACAATGAGCAGTTCTTC.

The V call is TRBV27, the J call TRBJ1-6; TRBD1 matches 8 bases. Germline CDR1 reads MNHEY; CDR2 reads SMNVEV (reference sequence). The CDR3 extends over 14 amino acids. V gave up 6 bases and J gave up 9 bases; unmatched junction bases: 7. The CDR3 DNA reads TGTGCCAGCAGATCAGGGGGCGGGGGTTCACCCCTCCACTTT. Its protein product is CASRSGGGGSPLHF.

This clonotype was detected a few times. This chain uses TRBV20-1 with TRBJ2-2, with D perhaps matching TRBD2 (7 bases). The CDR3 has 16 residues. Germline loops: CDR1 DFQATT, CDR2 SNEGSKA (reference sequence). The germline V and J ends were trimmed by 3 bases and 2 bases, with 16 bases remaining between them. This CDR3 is CSARWGAGANTGELFF. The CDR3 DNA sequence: TGCAGTGCTAGGTGGGGCGCGGGGGCAAACACCGGGGAGCTGTTTTTT.

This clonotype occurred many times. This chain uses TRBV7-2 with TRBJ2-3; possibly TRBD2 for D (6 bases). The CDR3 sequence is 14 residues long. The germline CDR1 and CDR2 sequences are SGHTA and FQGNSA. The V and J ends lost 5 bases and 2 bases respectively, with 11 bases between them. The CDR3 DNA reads TGTGCCAGCAGCCCTGGACTACACACAGATACGCAGTATTTT. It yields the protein CASSPGLHTDTQYF.

The chain's CDR3 is CSAQSGTGDSPLHF. DNA for the CDR3: TGCAGTGCTCAATCCGGGACAGGGGATTCACCCCTCCACTTT. This chain links TRBV20-1 with TRBJ1-6; 10 nucleotides align to TRBD1. CDR1 and CDR2 (germline): DFQATT, SNEGSKA (reference sequence). The CDR3 is 14 amino acids. Unmatched junction bases numbered 6, after V lost 5 bases and J lost 8 bases.

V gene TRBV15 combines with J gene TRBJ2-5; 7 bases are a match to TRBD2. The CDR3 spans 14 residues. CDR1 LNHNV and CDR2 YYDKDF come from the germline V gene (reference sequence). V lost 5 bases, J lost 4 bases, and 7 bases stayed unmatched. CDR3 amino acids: CATSGGRGGETQYF. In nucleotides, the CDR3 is TGTGCCACCAGCGGGGGGAGGGGTGGAGAGACCCAGTACTTC.

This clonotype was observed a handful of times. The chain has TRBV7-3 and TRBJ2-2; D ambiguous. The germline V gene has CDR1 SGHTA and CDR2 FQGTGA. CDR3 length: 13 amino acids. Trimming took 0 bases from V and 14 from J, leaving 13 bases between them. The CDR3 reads CASSLTRIPPLFF. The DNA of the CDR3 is TGTGCCAGCAGCTTAACGCGGATACCCCCACTGTTTTTT.

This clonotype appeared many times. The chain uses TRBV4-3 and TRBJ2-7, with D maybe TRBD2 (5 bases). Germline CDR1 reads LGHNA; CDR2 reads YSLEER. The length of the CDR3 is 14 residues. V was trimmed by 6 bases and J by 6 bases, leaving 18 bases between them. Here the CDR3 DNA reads TGCGCCAGCAGACTTATGGCTGAAGGAGGCGAGCAGTACTTC. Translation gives CASRLMAEGGEQYF.

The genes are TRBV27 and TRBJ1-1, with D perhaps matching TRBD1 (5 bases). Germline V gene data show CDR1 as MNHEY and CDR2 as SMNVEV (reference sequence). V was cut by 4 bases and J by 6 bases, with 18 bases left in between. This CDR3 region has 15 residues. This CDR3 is CASSSGPPGWAEAFF. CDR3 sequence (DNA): TGTGCCAGCAGTTCAGGGCCCCCCGGGTGGGCTGAAGCTTTCTTT.

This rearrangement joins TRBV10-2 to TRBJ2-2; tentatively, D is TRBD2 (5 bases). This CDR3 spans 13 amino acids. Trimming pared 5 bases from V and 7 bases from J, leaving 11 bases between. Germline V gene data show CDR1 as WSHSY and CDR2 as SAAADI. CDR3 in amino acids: CASSRRADGELFF. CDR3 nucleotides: TGCGCCAGCAGTCGGCGGGCCGACGGGGAGCTGTTTTTT.

The CDR3 loop reads CASREGPDHGYTF. The CDR3 region has the DNA TGTGCCAGCAGGGAGGGACCCGATCATGGCTACACCTTC. The chain joins TRBV2 to TRBJ1-2, with TRBD1 as a possible D gene (5 bases). CDR1 and CDR2 from the germline V gene are SNHLY and FYNNEI. V gave up 6 bases and J gave up 6 bases, with 14 bases separating them. The CDR3 totals 13 residues.

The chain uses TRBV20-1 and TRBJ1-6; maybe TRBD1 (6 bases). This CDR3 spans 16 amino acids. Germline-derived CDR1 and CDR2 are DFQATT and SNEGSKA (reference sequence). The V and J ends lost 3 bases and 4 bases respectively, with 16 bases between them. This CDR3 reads CSAREDSMEYNSPLHF. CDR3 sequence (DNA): TGCAGTGCTAGGGAGGACAGCATGGAATATAATTCACCCCTCCACTTT.

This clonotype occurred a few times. In DNA form, the CDR3 reads TGTGCCAGCAGCACCACCGGGACAGCTAACTACGAGCAGTACTTC. It encodes CASSTTGTANYEQYF. The V and J genes are TRBV6-5 and TRBJ2-7, with 7 positions matching TRBD1. The CDR3 has 15 residues. V was pared by 6 bases and J by 3 bases, with 11 bases of the junction left unmatched. The germline V gene has CDR1 MNHEY and CDR2 SVGAGI.

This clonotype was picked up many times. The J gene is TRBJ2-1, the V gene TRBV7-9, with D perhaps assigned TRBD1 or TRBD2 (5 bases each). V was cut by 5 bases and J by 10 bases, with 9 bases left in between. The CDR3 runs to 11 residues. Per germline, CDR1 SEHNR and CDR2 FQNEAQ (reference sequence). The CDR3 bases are TGTGCCAGCAGCCGAGGGGCAGAGCAGTTCTTC. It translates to CASSRGAEQFF.

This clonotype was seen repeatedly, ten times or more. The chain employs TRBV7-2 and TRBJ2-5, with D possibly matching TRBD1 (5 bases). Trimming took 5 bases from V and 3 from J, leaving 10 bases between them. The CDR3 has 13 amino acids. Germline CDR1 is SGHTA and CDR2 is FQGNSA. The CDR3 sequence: CASSRQGEETQYF. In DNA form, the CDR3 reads TGTGCCAGCAGCCGGCAGGGCGAAGAGACCCAGTACTTC. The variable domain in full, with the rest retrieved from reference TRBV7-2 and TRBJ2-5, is GAGVSQSPSNKVTEKGKDVELRCDPISGHTALYWYRQSLGQGLEFLIYFQGNSAPDKSGLPSDRFSAERTGGSVSTLTIQRTQQEDSAVYLCASSRQGEETQYFGPGTRLLVL.

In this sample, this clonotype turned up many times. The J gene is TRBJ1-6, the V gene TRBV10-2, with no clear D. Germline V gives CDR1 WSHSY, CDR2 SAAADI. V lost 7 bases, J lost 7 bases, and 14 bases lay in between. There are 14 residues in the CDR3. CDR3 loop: CASKMTDRNSPLHF. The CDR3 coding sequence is TGCGCCAGCAAGATGACGGATAGGAATTCACCCCTCCACTTT.

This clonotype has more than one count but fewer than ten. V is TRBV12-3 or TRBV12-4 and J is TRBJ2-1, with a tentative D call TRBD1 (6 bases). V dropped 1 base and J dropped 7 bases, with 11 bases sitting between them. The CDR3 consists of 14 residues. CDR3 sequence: CASSLGGRWNEQFF. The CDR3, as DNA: TGTGCCAGCAGTTTAGGGGGGCGGTGGAATGAGCAGTTCTTC.

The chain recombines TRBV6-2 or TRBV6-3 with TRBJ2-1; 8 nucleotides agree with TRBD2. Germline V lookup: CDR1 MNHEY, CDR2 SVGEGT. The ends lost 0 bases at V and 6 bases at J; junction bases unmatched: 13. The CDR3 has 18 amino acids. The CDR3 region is CASSYSISGTSEPNEQFF. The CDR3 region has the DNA TGTGCCAGCAGTTACTCGATTTCCGGGACTAGTGAACCCAATGAGCAGTTCTTC.

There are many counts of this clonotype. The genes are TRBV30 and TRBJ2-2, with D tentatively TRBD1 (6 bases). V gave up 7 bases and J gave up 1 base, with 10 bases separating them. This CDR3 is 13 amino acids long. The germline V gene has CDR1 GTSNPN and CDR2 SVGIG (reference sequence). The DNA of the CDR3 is TGTGCCTCCCCGACAGGGAACACCGGGGAGCTGTTTTTT. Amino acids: CASPTGNTGELFF.

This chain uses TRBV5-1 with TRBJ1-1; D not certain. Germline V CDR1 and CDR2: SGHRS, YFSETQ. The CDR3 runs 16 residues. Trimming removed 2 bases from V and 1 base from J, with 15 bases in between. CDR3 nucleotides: TGCGCCAGCAGCTTAGGTCCGGGAGGAGGGAACACTGAAGCTTTCTTT. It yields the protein CASSLGPGGGNTEAFF. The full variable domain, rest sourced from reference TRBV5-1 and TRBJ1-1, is KAGVTQTPRYLIKTRGQQVTLSCSPISGHRSVSWYQQTPGQGLQFLFEYFSETQRNKGNFPGRFSGRQFSNSRSEMNVSTLELGDSALYLCASSLGPGGGNTEAFFGQGTRLTVV.

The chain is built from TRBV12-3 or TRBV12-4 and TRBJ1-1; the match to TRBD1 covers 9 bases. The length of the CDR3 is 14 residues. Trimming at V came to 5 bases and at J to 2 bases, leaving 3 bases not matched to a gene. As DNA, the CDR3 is TGTGCCAGCAGTAGGGACAGGGTAAACACTGAAGCTTTCTTT. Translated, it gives CASSRDRVNTEAFF.

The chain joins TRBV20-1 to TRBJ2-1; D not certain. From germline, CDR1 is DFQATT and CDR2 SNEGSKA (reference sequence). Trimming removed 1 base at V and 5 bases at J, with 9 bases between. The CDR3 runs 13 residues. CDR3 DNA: TGCAGTGCTAGAGTTACGGGTAACAATGAGCAGTTCTTC. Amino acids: CSARVTGNNEQFF.

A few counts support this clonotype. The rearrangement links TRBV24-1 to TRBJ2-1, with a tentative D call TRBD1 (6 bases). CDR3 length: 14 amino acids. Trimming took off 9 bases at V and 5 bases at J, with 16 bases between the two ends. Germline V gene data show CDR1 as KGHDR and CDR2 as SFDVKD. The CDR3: CATAPGDRDNEQFF. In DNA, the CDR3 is TGTGCCACCGCTCCAGGGGATCGGGACAATGAGCAGTTCTTC.

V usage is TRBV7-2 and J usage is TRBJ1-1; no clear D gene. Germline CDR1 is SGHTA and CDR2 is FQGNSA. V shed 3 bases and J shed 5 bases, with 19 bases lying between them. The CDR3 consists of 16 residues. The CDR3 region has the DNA TGTGCCAGCAGCTTCAGGTTAAAGGGATTATTGACTGAAGCTTTCTTT. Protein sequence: CASSFRLKGLLTEAFF.

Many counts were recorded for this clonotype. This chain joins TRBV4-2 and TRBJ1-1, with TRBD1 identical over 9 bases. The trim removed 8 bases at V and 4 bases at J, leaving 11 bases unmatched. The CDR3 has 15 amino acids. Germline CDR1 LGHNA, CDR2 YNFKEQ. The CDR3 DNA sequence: TGTGCCAGCGGGAATATGGGACAGGGCAGCACTGAAGCTTTCTTT. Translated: CASGNMGQGSTEAFF.